Listed below are T cell receptor beta chains from one sample, sequenced in a study of early T cells in non-severe SARS-CoV-2 infection. TCRdb called the 5' RACE reads again in MiXCR, with one record for every CDR3 protein. This table holds 110,000 or so distinct CDR3 sequences, about an eighth found once. Source material: whole blood. The receptors were sampled from an adult who was a healthcare worker with PCR-confirmed SARS-CoV-2 infection or an uninfected control (not recorded which). Both conserved end residues are part of each CDR3. D genes are given only for firm matches. Clone size is not always given. Where it is, it says once, few, many or a class for expanded clones.

CDR3 protein: CASSPSTQVTSYNEQFF; CDR3 DNA: TGTGCCAGCAGCCCTTCGACACAGGTTACCTCCTACAATGAGCAGTTCTTC; D gene: -; V gene: TRBV6-5; clone size: -; J gene: TRBJ2-1
CDR3 protein: CAISGSAGMNTGELFF; CDR3 DNA: TGTGCCATCAGTGGATCGGCGGGGATGAACACCGGGGAGCTGTTTTTT; D gene: -; V gene: TRBV10-3; clone size: -; J gene: TRBJ2-2
CDR3 protein: CASSTTGNQPQHF; CDR3 DNA: TGTGCCAGTAGTACCACAGGGAATCAGCCCCAGCATTTT; D gene: -; V gene: TRBV19; clone size: few; J gene: TRBJ1-5
CDR3 protein: CASSLGSYSPLHF; CDR3 DNA: TGTGCCAGCAGTTTAGGGTCTTATTCACCCCTCCACTTT; D gene: -; V gene: TRBV28; clone size: -; J gene: TRBJ1-6
CDR3 protein: CSALKGSHGDEQFF; CDR3 DNA: TGCAGTGCCCTGAAGGGGAGTCATGGGGATGAGCAGTTCTTC; D gene: -; V gene: TRBV20-1; clone size: -; J gene: TRBJ2-1
CDR3 protein: CASSPSGGRDTDTQYF; CDR3 DNA: TGTGCTAGCAGCCCTAGCGGGGGGCGGGACACAGATACGCAGTATTTT; D gene: TRBD2; V gene: TRBV7-7; clone size: -; J gene: TRBJ2-3
CDR3 protein: CSPDRYTF; CDR3 DNA: TGCAGTCCGGATCGGTACACCTTC; D gene: -; V gene: TRBV20-1; clone size: -; J gene: TRBJ1-2
CDR3 protein: CASSPGGDYGYTF; CDR3 DNA: TGTGCCAGCTCACCAGGAGGGGACTATGGCTACACCTTC; D gene: -; V gene: TRBV18; clone size: -; J gene: TRBJ1-2
CDR3 protein: CASSWDVWKTQYF; CDR3 DNA: TGTGCCAGCAGCTGGGATGTCTGGAAGACCCAGTACTTC; D gene: -; V gene: TRBV7-4; clone size: many; J gene: TRBJ2-5
CDR3 protein: CASSQGVSGTEQYF; CDR3 DNA: TGTGCCAGCAGCCAAGGGGTAAGCGGGACCGAGCAGTACTTC; D gene: TRBD2; V gene: TRBV14; clone size: few; J gene: TRBJ2-7
CDR3 protein: CASSGALLGEMVHEQYF; CDR3 DNA: TGTGCCAGCAGCGGCGCACTGCTAGGTGAGATGGTCCACGAGCAGTACTTC; D gene: -; V gene: TRBV9; clone size: -; J gene: TRBJ2-7
CDR3 protein: CASSLEPGDSFTDTQYF; CDR3 DNA: TGCGCCAGCAGCTTGGAACCCGGAGACAGTTTCACAGATACGCAGTATTTT; D gene: -; V gene: TRBV5-1; clone size: -; J gene: TRBJ2-3
CDR3 protein: CASSYAVTGQGGYGYTF; CDR3 DNA: TGTGCCAGCAGTTACGCCGTTACCGGGCAGGGGGGTTATGGCTACACCTTC; D gene: TRBD1; V gene: TRBV6-5; clone size: once; J gene: TRBJ1-2
CDR3 protein: CASSGDNPGDYGYTF; CDR3 DNA: TGTGCCAGCAGTGGAGACAACCCCGGCGACTATGGCTACACCTTC; D gene: -; V gene: TRBV25-1; clone size: -; J gene: TRBJ1-2
CDR3 protein: CASGWDSSYEQYF; CDR3 DNA: TGTGCTAGTGGTTGGGACAGTTCCTACGAGCAGTACTTC; D gene: TRBD1; V gene: TRBV12-5; clone size: few; J gene: TRBJ2-7
CDR3 protein: CASSPHVGLAPTDTQYF; CDR3 DNA: TGTGCCAGCAGCCCACATGTGGGACTAGCGCCCACAGATACGCAGTATTTT; D gene: TRBD2; V gene: TRBV7-8; clone size: -; J gene: TRBJ2-3
CDR3 protein: CASSTPPNTEAFF; CDR3 DNA: TGTGCCAGTAGTACCCCCCCGAACACTGAAGCTTTCTTT; D gene: -; V gene: TRBV19; clone size: few; J gene: TRBJ1-1
CDR3 protein: CSVGNTGLDTEAFF; CDR3 DNA: TGCAGCGTTGGTAACACGGGGCTTGACACTGAAGCTTTCTTT; D gene: -; V gene: TRBV29-1; clone size: -; J gene: TRBJ1-1